These T cell receptor beta chains were read from a single sample in a study of Ad26.COV2.S vaccination and SARS-CoV-2 variants. Here immunoSEQ multiplex PCR was the method, and the copy in TCRdb shows in-frame clones only, minus some. The sample contains about 500,000 clones, 80% to 90% of which appear only once. The specimen comprised peripheral blood, sampled in a trial of Ad26.COV2.S vaccine versus placebo. The receptors stem from a person aged 18-65 years who received the Ad26.COV2.S COVID-19 vaccine or a placebo. Each CDR3 is given with its conserved first and last residue. The D gene is left open where the match is weak. Clone size is shown for a subset of rows, as once, few, many or a class of expanded clone.

d_call j_call clone_size v_call cdr3_nt cdr3_aa
TRBD1 TRBJ1-2 NA TRBV27 TGTGCCAGCAGCCTAGACAGGGGGCGAGGCTACACCTTC CASSLDRGRGYTF
NA TRBJ2-4 NA TRBV2 TGTGCCAGCAGTCAGCGACGAGATGGCAAAAACATTCAGTACTTC CASSQRRDGKNIQYF
NA TRBJ1-3 NA TRBV30 TGTGCCTGGAGCCCACCGACAGCCACTGGAAACACCATATATTTT CAWSPPTATGNTIYF
NA TRBJ1-5 few TRBV19 TGTGCCAGTATAGGAGGAGGCAATCAGCCCCAGCATTTT CASIGGGNQPQHF
NA TRBJ1-2 NA TRBV6-2/TRBV6-3 TGTGCCAGCAGTTCGGTTGATGGGTGGATGATCGGCTACACCTTC CASSSVDGWMIGYTF
NA TRBJ2-5 NA TRBV28 TGTGCCAGCCCCCAGACCCACCAAGAGACCCAGTACTTC CASPQTHQETQYF
TRBD2 TRBJ2-1 NA TRBV10-1 TGCGCCAGCAGTGAGTCGGGACTAGCGGGAGGGTACAATGAGCAGTTCTTC CASSESGLAGGYNEQFF
NA TRBJ2-1 once TRBV29-1 TGCAGCGTTGTCGAGGGGGTCGTTGAGCAGTTCTTC CSVVEGVVEQFF
NA TRBJ1-6 NA TRBV7-2 TGTGCCAGCAGCTTAGTACGGTTGAATTCACCCCTCCACTTT CASSLVRLNSPLHF
TRBD2 TRBJ2-1 NA TRBV27 TGTGCCAGCAGTTCCTTCATCGGGAGGGCTTTTGACGGTGAGCAGTTCTTC CASSSFIGRAFDGEQFF
NA TRBJ2-5 once TRBV6-5 TGTGCCAGCAGTTATAGGACCCCTACGTGGGAGACCCAGTACTTC CASSYRTPTWETQYF
NA TRBJ2-3 once TRBV5-1 TGCGCCAGCAGCTTCAGCGGCCCGAGGGATACGCAGTATTTT CASSFSGPRDTQYF
NA TRBJ2-5 NA TRBV9 TGTGCCAGCAGCGTAGGCGGACACTCGCGCGTTCAAGAGACCCAGTACTTC CASSVGGHSRVQETQYF
TRBD2 TRBJ2-7 NA TRBV27 TGTGCCAGCAGTTTAAGGTCTAGCGGGAAACATGACGTCTACGAGCAGTACTTC CASSLRSSGKHDVYEQYF
NA TRBJ1-2 NA TRBV21-1 TGTGCCAGCAGCAAACCCGGACACATTCTTTTC CASSKPGHILF
NA TRBJ2-3 NA TRBV7-2 TGTGCCAGCAGCCTCCTTTCTAGCGCCGCGAAGTCAGATACGCAGTATTTT CASSLLSSAAKSDTQYF
TRBD2 TRBJ2-1 NA TRBV6-5 TGTGCCAGCAGTTACTCCCTAGCGGGAGGAGGAAATGAGCAGTTCTTC CASSYSLAGGGNEQFF
NA TRBJ1-4 NA TRBV4-3 TGCGCCAGCAGCCAAGGACAGACTAATGAAAAACTGTTTTTT CASSQGQTNEKLFF
TRBD1 TRBJ1-5 NA TRBV2 TGTGCCAGTGGACCTGACAGGGGCAATCAGCCCCAGCATTTT CASGPDRGNQPQHF
TRBD1 TRBJ1-2 few TRBV3-1/TRBV3-2 TGTGCCAGCAGCCACGGACAGGGTAATGGCTACACCTTC CASSHGQGNGYTF
NA TRBJ1-5 NA TRBV2 TGTGCCAGCAGTGAGGCCAGAGGTAATCAGCCCCAGCATTTT CASSEARGNQPQHF
TRBD1 TRBJ2-2 NA TRBV27 TGTGCCAGCAGTTCGATCGATTGGGACAGACACACCGGGGAGCTGTTTTTT CASSSIDWDRHTGELFF
NA TRBJ1-1 NA TRBV5-1 TGCGCCAGCAGCGCGGGCGGAAGGGTCACTGAAGCTTTCTTT CASSAGGRVTEAFF
TRBD1 TRBJ2-5 NA TRBV3-1/TRBV3-2 TGTGCCAGCAGCCAAGTTGGGACAGCTCCGTACTTC CASSQVGTAPYF
TRBD2 TRBJ2-5 NA TRBV6-6 TGTGCCAGCAGTTACACCCTACTAGCGGATCAAGAGACCCAGTACTTC CASSYTLLADQETQYF
NA TRBJ1-2 once TRBV19 TGTGCCAGCACGAGGGGGGGCTATGGCTACACCTTC CASTRGGYGYTF
TRBD1 TRBJ1-2 NA TRBV7-9 TGTGCCAGCAGCCCAGGGGGGGAGCCCCCGAACTATGGCTACACCTTC CASSPGGEPPNYGYTF
TRBD1 TRBJ2-7 NA TRBV19 TGTGCCAGTAGTGGTACTGATACAGGGGGCTGGCCCTACGAGCAGTACTTC CASSGTDTGGWPYEQYF
NA TRBJ1-6 NA TRBV30 TGTGCCTGGAGTGGAAAGGGGTCACCCCTCCACTTT CAWSGKGSPLHF
TRBD2 TRBJ2-1 NA TRBV7-2 TGTGCCAGCAGTAGTAGGCGGGGGGAATACAATGAGCAGTTCTTC CASSSRRGEYNEQFF
NA TRBJ1-2 NA TRBV19 TGTGCCAGTAGTATTCTTCCAGGGACCTCCTCACGCGGCTACACCTTC CASSILPGTSSRGYTF
TRBD2 TRBJ2-7 NA TRBV10-3 TGTGCCATCAGCCCTAGCGGACCCTACGAGCAGTACTTC CAISPSGPYEQYF
NA TRBJ1-2 NA TRBV11-2 TGTGCCAGCAGCTTAAACGTGGGCGTGGGCTATGGCTACACCTTC CASSLNVGVGYGYTF
NA TRBJ1-2 NA TRBV25-1 TGTGCCAGCAGTGATATATCCTGGGACGGGGGAATTAACTATGGCTACACCTTC CASSDISWDGGINYGYTF
TRBD2 TRBJ2-7 NA TRBV11-2 TGTGCCAGCAGCTTAGCGGCGACTAGCGTCTCCTACGAGCAGTACTTC CASSLAATSVSYEQYF
TRBD1 TRBJ2-3 NA TRBV7-6 TGTGCCAGCAGCTTAACGGGGACAGTTGTGGATACGCAGTATTTT CASSLTGTVVDTQYF
NA TRBJ1-5 NA TRBV6-5 TGTGCCAGCAGTTACTCAAGACCTAACGATCAGCCCCAGCATTTT CASSYSRPNDQPQHF
NA TRBJ1-1 NA TRBV6-2/TRBV6-3 TGTGCCAGCAGTTACTCGGGGAGCTCCACTGAAGCTTTCTTT CASSYSGSSTEAFF
NA TRBJ1-2 once TRBV4-1 TGCGCCAGCAGCCAGGGGGAGTACAATAACTATGGCTACACCTTC CASSQGEYNNYGYTF
TRBD1 TRBJ1-6 NA TRBV18 TGTGCCAGCTCACCCGCGACAGGGACTTCACCCCTCCACTTT CASSPATGTSPLHF
TRBD1 TRBJ2-7 NA TRBV10-3 TGTGCCATCGATGACAGGGGCCACGAGCAGTACTTC CAIDDRGHEQYF
TRBD1 TRBJ2-6 NA TRBV16 TGTGCCAGCAGCCAAAGGGGGCCGACAGGGGACTCTGGGGCCAACGTCCTGACTTTC CASSQRGPTGDSGANVLTF
NA TRBJ2-3 NA TRBV12-3/TRBV12-4 TGTGCCAGCAGTTCTCTTTCCGATACGCAGTATTTT CASSSLSDTQYF
NA TRBJ1-1 NA TRBV30 TGTGCCTGGAGGGCGGAGATCTTAATGAACACTGAAGCTTTCTTT CAWRAEILMNTEAFF
NA TRBJ1-3 NA TRBV9 TGTGCCAGCAGCGTAGTGTCCGGGGACGGAAACACCATATATTTT CASSVVSGDGNTIYF
TRBD2 TRBJ2-7 NA TRBV19 TGTGCCAGCCACCCCGGGACTAGTGGGTACGAGCAGTACTTC CASHPGTSGYEQYF
NA TRBJ2-6 NA TRBV24-1 TGTGCCACCGAAGAACGCTCTGGGGCCAACGTCCTGACTTTC CATEERSGANVLTF
NA TRBJ2-7 NA TRBV7-2 TGTGCCAGCAGCCCCTCAGACTGGTCCGAGCAGTACTTC CASSPSDWSEQYF
TRBD1 TRBJ1-4 NA TRBV4-1 TGCGCCAGCAGCCAAGGACAGGGGGGGGAAAAACTGTTTTTT CASSQGQGGEKLFF
TRBD2 TRBJ2-7 NA TRBV5-6 TGTGCCAGCAGCTCGATACTAGCGGGGGACTCCTACGAGCAGTACTTC CASSSILAGDSYEQYF
TRBD2 TRBJ2-3 NA TRBV30 TGTGCCTGGAGTGACCGAACAACTAGCGGGAGAATCACAGATACGCAGTATTTT CAWSDRTTSGRITDTQYF
NA TRBJ2-7 NA TRBV7-2 TGTGCCAGCAGAGCCGTAGAAACCTACGAGCAGTACTTC CASRAVETYEQYF
TRBD1 TRBJ1-2 NA TRBV27 TGTGCCAGCAGGGGGACCGGGACAGGGGATGCTAACTATGGCTACACCTTC CASRGTGTGDANYGYTF
NA TRBJ2-1 NA TRBV19 TGTGCCAGTAGTATGGACTCCTACTCCTACAATGAGCAGTTCTTC CASSMDSYSYNEQFF
NA TRBJ2-2 few TRBV6-4 TGTGCCAGCAGTGACTCTGAAGGCGGGGAGCTGTTTTTT CASSDSEGGELFF
NA TRBJ2-2 NA TRBV7-2 TGTGCCAGCAGCTTAAGGCAGGCGACGAACACCGGGGAGCTGTTTTTT CASSLRQATNTGELFF
TRBD1 TRBJ1-3 NA TRBV28 TGTGCCAGCAGTCCGACAGGGAGCGGAAACACCATATATTTT CASSPTGSGNTIYF
NA TRBJ2-1 few TRBV20-1 TGCAGTGCTAGAGTTGGGAATGAGCAGTTCTTC CSARVGNEQFF
TRBD2 TRBJ2-7 NA TRBV30 TGTGCCTGGAGGGAGGGGACTACCCATTCCTACGAGCAGTACTTC CAWREGTTHSYEQYF